These 13 T cell receptor beta chains were all obtained from the same sample, sequenced in a study of T cell responses to AZD1222 COVID-19 vaccine. The method was immunoSEQ multiplex PCR; TCRdb's version includes in-frame clones alone and lacks a portion of them. The table has around 140,000 clones, 89% seen once. The sequenced sample was peripheral blood, obtained on day 0 of AZD1222 vaccination. These receptors were obtained from an adult in good health.

The rearrangement uses TRBV12-3 or TRBV12-4 and TRBJ2-7; D gene uncertain. The CDR3 extends over 12 amino acids. Trimming removed 6 bases at V and 3 bases at J, with 9 bases between. The CDR3 reads CASSRTNYEQYF. The DNA for the CDR3 is TGTGCCAGCAGCCGTACAAACTACGAGCAGTACTTC.

The V and J genes are TRBV6-5 and TRBJ1-1; unclear D gene. In germline, CDR1 is MNHEY, CDR2 SVGAGI. This CDR3 is 12 amino acids long. Deletions cut 4 bases from V and 7 bases from J, with 10 bases between. The CDR3 sequence: CASSFDGFEAFF. The CDR3 bases are TGTGCCAGCAGTTTCGACGGGTTTGAAGCTTTCTTT.

With regard to this clone: The sample contains more than one DNA sequence encoding this CDR3. The chain carries TRBV5-1 and TRBJ1-2; perhaps TRBD1 as D (5 bases). This CDR3 has 12 amino acids. The germline CDR1 and CDR2 sequences are SGHRS and YFSETQ. V was clipped by 4 bases and J by 4 bases, with 8 bases between them. The DNA for the CDR3 is TGCGCCAGCAGCCTCGACAGCTATGGCTACACCTTC. This encodes CASSLDSYGYTF.

The rearrangement joins TRBV4-1 to TRBJ2-5, with D tentatively TRBD1 (5 bases). CDR1 MGHRA and CDR2 YSYEKL come from the germline V gene. V gave up 0 bases and J gave up 1 base, with 9 bases separating them. This CDR3 region has 15 residues. CDR3: CASSQEGRTQETQYF. The CDR3 DNA reads TGCGCCAGCAGCCAAGAGGGGCGGACCCAAGAGACCCAGTACTTC.

V gene TRBV6-6 combines with J gene TRBJ2-7; D is possibly TRBD2 (6 bases). Germline V gives CDR1 MNHNY, CDR2 SVGAGI (reference sequence). The CDR3 sequence is 15 residues long. V was shortened by 0 bases and J by 6 bases, with 15 bases between the two germline ends. The DNA of the CDR3 is TGTGCCAGCAGTTACTCGAGAGACTACGGGGGCGAGCAGTACTTC. Protein sequence: CASSYSRDYGGEQYF.

The chain has TRBV7-9 and TRBJ2-4, with D possibly being TRBD1 (5 bases). Per germline, CDR1 SEHNR and CDR2 FQNEAQ (reference sequence). The V end was cut by 1 base, the J end by 8 bases, with 12 bases between. The CDR3 loop spans 14 amino acids. CDR3 amino acids: CASSLEGDLDIQYF. Here the CDR3 DNA reads TGTGCCAGCAGCTTAGAAGGGGATTTGGACATTCAGTACTTC. Full variable domain (rest looked up from reference TRBV7-9 and TRBJ2-4): DTGVSQNPRHKITKRGQNVTFRCDPISEHNRLYWYRQTLGQGPEFLTYFQNEAQLEKSRLLSDRFSAERPKGSFSTLEIQRTEQGDSAMYLCASSLEGDLDIQYFGAGTRLSVL.

This clone appeared once. The rearrangement links TRBV25-1 to TRBJ2-4; D may match TRBD1 or TRBD2 (5 bases each). Trimming stripped 5 bases from V and 9 bases from J, with 11 bases between. CDR1 is MGHDK and CDR2 is SYGVNS in the germline V gene. This CDR3 comprises 12 residues. The CDR3 sequence is CASSLGDGIQYF. CDR3 DNA: TGTGCCAGCAGTCTGGGGGACGGCATTCAGTACTTC. Supplemented by reference TRBV25-1 and TRBJ2-4, the full variable domain reads EADIYQTPRYLVIGTGKKITLECSQTMGHDKMYWYQQDPGMELHLIHYSYGVNSTEKGDLSSESTVSRIRTEHFPLTLESARPSHTSQYLCASSLGDGIQYFGAGTRLSVL.

As DNA, the CDR3 is TGCAGTGCTACACAAATCTACGAGCAGTACTTC. It translates to CSATQIYEQYF. The chain employs TRBV20-1 and TRBJ2-7; D not certain. Trimming pared 4 bases from V and 3 bases from J, leaving 7 bases between. The CDR3 length is 11 residues. Germline loops: CDR1 DFQATT, CDR2 SNEGSKA (reference sequence).

This sequence joins TRBV19 and TRBJ1-5; 7 nucleotides match TRBD1. CDR3 size: 15 residues. The V gene's germline CDR1 is LNHDA and CDR2 SQIVND (reference sequence). The ends lost 4 bases at V and 4 bases at J; junction bases unmatched: 7. The CDR3 DNA reads as TGTGCCAGTAGTACGCATAGGACAGGAAATCAGCCCCAGCATTTT. Translating gives CASSTHRTGNQPQHF.

This clone was seen a single time. The V gene is TRBV10-2, the J gene TRBJ1-4; D is ambiguous. The V and J ends lost 4 bases and 7 bases respectively, with 1 base between them. The CDR3 has 10 residues. Germline loops: CDR1 WSHSY, CDR2 SAAADI. The CDR3 reads CASSGEKLFF. The CDR3, as DNA: TGCGCCAGCAGTGGTGAAAAACTGTTTTTT.

The J gene is TRBJ2-7, the V gene TRBV28, with D possibly matching TRBD1 (6 bases). Trimming took off 5 bases at V and 5 bases at J, with 28 bases between the two ends. The CDR3 has 18 residues. Germline-derived CDR1 and CDR2 are MDHEN and SYDVKM. CDR3 protein: CASSPLGMTGTMQNEQYF. The CDR3 coding sequence is TGTGCCAGCAGTCCCCTCGGGATGACAGGCACAATGCAAAACGAGCAGTACTTC.

The chain carries TRBV30 and TRBJ1-6; D remains unclear. The ends were cut back, 0 bases at V and 5 bases at J, with 14 bases in the middle. CDR1 is GTSNPN, CDR2 SVGIG, per germline (reference sequence). This CDR3 is built from 16 residues. The CDR3 DNA sequence: TGTGCCTGGAGTGTACCCCGGACCTTCGATAATTCACCCCTCCACTTT. Translation: CAWSVPRTFDNSPLHF.

The CDR3: CASSLGLGGVHSPLHF. CDR3 sequence (DNA): TGTGCCAGCAGCTTGGGTCTAGGGGGCGTCCATTCACCCCTCCACTTT. This chain links TRBV5-4 with TRBJ1-6; 7 bases fit TRBD1. J gave up 8 bases and V 0 bases, and 8 bases lay outside the gene matches. Germline CDR1 reads SGHNT; CDR2 reads YYREEE (reference sequence). CDR3 length: 16 residues.